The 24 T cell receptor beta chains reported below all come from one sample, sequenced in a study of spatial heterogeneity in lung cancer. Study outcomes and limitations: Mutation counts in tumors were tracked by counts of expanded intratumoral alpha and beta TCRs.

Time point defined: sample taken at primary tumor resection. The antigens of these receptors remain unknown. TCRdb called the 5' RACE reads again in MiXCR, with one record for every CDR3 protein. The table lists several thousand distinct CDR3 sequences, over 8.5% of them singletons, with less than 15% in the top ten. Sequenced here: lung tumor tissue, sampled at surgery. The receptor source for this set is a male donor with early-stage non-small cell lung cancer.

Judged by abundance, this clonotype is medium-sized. The CDR3 bases are TGCGCCAGCAGCCAAGACGTGGGGGCCACCTATAATTCACCCCTCCACTTT. It specifies CASSQDVGATYNSPLHF. This sequence joins TRBV4-3 and TRBJ1-6; D is perhaps TRBD1 (6 bases). The V gene lost 0 bases and the J gene lost 2 bases, with 11 bases spanning the gap. CDR3 length: 17 amino acids. CDR1 is LGHNA, CDR2 YSLEER, per germline.

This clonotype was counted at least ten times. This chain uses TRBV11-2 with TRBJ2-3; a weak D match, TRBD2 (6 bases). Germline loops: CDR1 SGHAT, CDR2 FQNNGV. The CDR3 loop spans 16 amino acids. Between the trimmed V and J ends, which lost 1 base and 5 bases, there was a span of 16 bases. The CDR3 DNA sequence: TGTGCCAGCAGCTTAGGGCTAGCGCCGGGGGTAGATACGCAGTATTTT. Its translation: CASSLGLAPGVDTQYF.

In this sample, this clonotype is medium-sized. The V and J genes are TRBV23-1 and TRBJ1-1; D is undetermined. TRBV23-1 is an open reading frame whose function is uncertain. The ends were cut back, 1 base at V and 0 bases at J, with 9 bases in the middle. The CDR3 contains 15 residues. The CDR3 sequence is CASSQFSTVNTEAFF. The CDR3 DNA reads TGCGCCAGCAGTCAATTCTCGACGGTGAACACTGAAGCTTTCTTT.

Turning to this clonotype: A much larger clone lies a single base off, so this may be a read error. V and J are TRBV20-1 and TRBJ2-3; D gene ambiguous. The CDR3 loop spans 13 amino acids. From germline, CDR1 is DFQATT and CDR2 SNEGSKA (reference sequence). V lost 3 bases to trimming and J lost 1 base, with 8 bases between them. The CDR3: CSASSGGTDTQYF. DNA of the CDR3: TGCAGTGCTAGTAGTGGGGGCACAGATACGCAGTATTTT.

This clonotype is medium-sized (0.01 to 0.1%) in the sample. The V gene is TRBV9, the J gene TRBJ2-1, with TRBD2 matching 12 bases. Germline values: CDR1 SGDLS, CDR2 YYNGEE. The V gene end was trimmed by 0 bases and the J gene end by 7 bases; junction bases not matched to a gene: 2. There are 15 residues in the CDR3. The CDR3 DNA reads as TGTGCCAGCAGCGTAGCTAGCGGGAGGGCTAATGAGCAGTTCTTC. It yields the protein CASSVASGRANEQFF.

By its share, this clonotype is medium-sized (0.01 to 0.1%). For the CDR3, the DNA is TGTGCCAGCAGTGAAGCTGGAGGGAACTATGGCTACACCTTC. Translating gives CASSEAGGNYGYTF. The genes are TRBV6-1 and TRBJ1-2, with D uncertain. CDR1 and CDR2 (germline): MNHNS, SASEGT. The CDR3 sequence is 14 residues long. Trimming removed 0 bases at V and 2 bases at J, with 7 bases between.

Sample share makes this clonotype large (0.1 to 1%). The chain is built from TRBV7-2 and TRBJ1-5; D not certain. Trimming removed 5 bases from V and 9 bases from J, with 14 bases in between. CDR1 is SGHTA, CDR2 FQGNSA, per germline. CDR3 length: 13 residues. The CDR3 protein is CASSDRLVGPQHF. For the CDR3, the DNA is TGTGCCAGCAGCGACCGTCTTGTTGGGCCCCAGCATTTT.

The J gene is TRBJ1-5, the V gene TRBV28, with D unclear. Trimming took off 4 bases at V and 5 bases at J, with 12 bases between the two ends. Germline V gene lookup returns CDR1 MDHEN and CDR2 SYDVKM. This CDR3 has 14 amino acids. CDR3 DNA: TGTGCCAGCAGTTGGATTTCTAGGGATCAGCCCCAGCATTTT. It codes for CASSWISRDQPQHF.

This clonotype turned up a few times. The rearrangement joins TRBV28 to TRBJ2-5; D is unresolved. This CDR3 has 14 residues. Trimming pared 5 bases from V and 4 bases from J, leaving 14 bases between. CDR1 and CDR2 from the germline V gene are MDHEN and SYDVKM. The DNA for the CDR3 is TGTGCCAGCAGTCGGATTAGAGTTGGAGAGACCCAGTACTTC. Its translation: CASSRIRVGETQYF.

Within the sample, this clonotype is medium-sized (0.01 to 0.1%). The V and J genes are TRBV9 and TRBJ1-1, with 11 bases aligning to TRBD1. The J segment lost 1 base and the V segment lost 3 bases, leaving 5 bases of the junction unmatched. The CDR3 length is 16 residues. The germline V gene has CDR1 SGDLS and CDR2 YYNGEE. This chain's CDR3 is CASSADRGRENTEAFF. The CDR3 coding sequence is TGTGCCAGCAGCGCGGACAGGGGGCGAGAGAACACTGAAGCTTTCTTT.

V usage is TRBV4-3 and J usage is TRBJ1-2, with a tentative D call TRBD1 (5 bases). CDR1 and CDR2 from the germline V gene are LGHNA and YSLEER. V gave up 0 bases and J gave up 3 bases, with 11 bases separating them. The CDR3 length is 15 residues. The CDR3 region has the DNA TGCGCCAGCAGCCAAGATCTAAAAGGGGACTATGGCTACACCTTC. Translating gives CASSQDLKGDYGYTF.

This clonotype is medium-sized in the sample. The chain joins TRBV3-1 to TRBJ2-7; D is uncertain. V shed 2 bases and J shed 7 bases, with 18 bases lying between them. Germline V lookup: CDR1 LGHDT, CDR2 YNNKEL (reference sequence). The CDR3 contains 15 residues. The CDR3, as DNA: TGTGCCAGCAGCCAATTAACCGGGTCCCCCTGGGAGCAGTACTTC. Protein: CASSQLTGSPWEQYF.

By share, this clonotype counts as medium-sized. CDR3: CASSLLRETSEQYF. CDR3 bases: TGTGCCAGCAGCCTACTACGAGAAACCAGCGAGCAGTACTTC. V usage is TRBV9 and J usage is TRBJ2-7, with no clear D. CDR1 is SGDLS, CDR2 YYNGEE, per germline. V lost 4 bases, J lost 6 bases, and 17 bases lay in between. CDR3 length: 14 residues.

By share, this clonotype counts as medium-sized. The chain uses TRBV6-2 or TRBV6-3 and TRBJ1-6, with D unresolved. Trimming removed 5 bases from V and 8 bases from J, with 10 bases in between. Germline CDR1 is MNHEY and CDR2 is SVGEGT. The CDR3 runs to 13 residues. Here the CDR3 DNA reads TGTGCCAGCAGTAACTACGAGGATTCACCCCTCCACTTT. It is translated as CASSNYEDSPLHF.

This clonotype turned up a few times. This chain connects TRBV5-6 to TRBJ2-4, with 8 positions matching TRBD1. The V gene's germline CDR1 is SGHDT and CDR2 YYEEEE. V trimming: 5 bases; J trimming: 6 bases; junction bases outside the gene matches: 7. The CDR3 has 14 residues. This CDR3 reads CASRRWTGRNIQYF. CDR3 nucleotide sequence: TGTGCCAGCAGACGTTGGACAGGGAGAAACATTCAGTACTTC.

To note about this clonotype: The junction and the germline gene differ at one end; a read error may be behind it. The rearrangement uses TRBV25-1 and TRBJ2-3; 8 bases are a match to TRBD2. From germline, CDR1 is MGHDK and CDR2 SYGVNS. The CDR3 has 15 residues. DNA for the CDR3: TGTGTCAGCGGCGTTGGAGCGGGGGATGCAGATACGCAGTATTTT. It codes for CVSGVGAGDADTQYF.

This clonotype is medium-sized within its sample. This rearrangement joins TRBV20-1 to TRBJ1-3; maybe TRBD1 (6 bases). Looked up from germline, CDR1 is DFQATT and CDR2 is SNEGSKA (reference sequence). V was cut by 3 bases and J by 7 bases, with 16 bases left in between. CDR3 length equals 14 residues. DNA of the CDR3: TGCAGTGCTAGGCCGGGGGGGCTTTTTAACACCATATATTTT. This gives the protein CSARPGGLFNTIYF.

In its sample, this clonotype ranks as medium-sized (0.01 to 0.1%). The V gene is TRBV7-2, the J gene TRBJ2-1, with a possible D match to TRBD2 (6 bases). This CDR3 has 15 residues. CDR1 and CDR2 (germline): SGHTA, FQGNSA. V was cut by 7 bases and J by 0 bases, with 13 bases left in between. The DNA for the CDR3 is TGTGCCAGCACCATGGGGGGTCCCTCCTACAATGAGCAGTTCTTC. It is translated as CASTMGGPSYNEQFF.

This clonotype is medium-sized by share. The CDR3 spells CASTFSGAPADTQYF. The CDR3 nucleotides are TGTGCCTCGACCTTCAGCGGGGCCCCAGCAGATACGCAGTATTTT. This rearrangement joins TRBV9 to TRBJ2-3; the match to TRBD2 covers 7 bases. This CDR3 is 15 amino acids long. CDR1 is SGDLS and CDR2 is YYNGEE in the germline V gene. The V and J ends lost 10 bases and 4 bases, in that order; junction bases with no gene match: 15.

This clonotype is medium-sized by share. DNA of the CDR3: TGTGCCAGCAGTGGGGGCACAACCAGGGATGGCTACACCTTC. It specifies CASSGGTTRDGYTF. This chain joins TRBV2 and TRBJ1-2; a weak D match, TRBD1 (5 bases). V gave up 4 bases and J gave up 6 bases, with 15 bases separating them. Per the germline V gene, CDR1 is SNHLY and CDR2 is FYNNEI. The CDR3 runs to 14 residues. Complete variable domain (other parts from reference TRBV2 and TRBJ1-2): EPEVTQTPSHQVTQMGQEVILRCVPISNHLYFYWYRQILGQKVEFLVSFYNNEISEKSEIFDDQFSVERPDGSNFTLKIRSTKLEDSAMYFCASSGGTTRDGYTFGSGTRLTVV.

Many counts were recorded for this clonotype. The CDR3 sequence is CASSYYDSYEQYF. Here the CDR3 DNA reads TGTGCCAGCAGTTACTACGACTCCTACGAGCAGTACTTC. The chain combines TRBV6-2 or TRBV6-3 with TRBJ2-7; D is undetermined. The CDR3 spans 13 residues. CDR1 and CDR2 from the germline V gene are MNHEY and SVGEGT. The ends were cut back, 1 base at V and 0 bases at J, with 4 bases in the middle.

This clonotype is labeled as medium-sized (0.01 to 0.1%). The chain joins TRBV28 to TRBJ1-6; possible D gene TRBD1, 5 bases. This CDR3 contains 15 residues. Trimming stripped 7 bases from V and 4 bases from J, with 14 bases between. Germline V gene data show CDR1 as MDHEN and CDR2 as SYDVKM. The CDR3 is CASTPGSDYNSPLHF. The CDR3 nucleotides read TGTGCCAGCACCCCAGGGTCCGATTATAATTCACCCCTCCACTTT.

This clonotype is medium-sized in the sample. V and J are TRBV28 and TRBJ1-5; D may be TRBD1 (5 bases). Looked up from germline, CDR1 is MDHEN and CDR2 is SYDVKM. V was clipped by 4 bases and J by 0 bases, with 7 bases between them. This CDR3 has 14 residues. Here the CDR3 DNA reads TGTGCCAGCAGTTGGGGCTATAGCAATCAGCCCCAGCATTTT. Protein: CASSWGYSNQPQHF.

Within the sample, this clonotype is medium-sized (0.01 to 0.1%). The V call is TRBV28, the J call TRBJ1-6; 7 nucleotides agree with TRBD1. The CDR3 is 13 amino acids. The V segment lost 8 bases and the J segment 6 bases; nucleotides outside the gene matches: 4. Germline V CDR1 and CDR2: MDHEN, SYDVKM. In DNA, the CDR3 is TGTGCCAGCGGGACAGACGCTAATTCACCCCTCCACTTT. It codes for CASGTDANSPLHF.